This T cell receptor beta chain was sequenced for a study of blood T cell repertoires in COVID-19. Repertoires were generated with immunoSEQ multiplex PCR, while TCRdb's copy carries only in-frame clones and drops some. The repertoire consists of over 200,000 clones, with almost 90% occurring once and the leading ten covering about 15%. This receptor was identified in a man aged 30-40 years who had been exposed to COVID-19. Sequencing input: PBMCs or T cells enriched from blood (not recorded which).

CDR3 sequence: CASSLLAGYEQYF. The CDR3 DNA reads as TGTGCCAGCAGCTTGCTCGCGGGATACGAGCAGTACTTC. V is TRBV5-4 and J is TRBJ2-7; TRBD2 might be the D (6 bases). CDR3 length: 13 residues. CDR1 SGHNT and CDR2 YYREEE come from the germline V gene (reference sequence). Trimming stripped 1 base from V and 4 bases from J, with 9 bases between.